This T cell receptor beta chain was recorded in a study of cytomegalovirus exposure and HLA in healthy donors. About the research overall: Drawn from HLA-typed donors, tens of millions of unique TCRs were held in an early data release. Overall study findings and caveats: It was confirmed in vitro that three of the CMV-associated chains were specific for CMV antigens. A later analysis reported that several of the most significant clusters appeared to be linked to common viral pathogens, among them Epstein-Barr virus.

Among the donors, all were healthy bone marrow donors. The germline V gene has CDR1 SGHNT and CDR2 YYREEE (reference sequence). The CDR3 consists of 16 residues. V trimming: 0 bases; J trimming: 5 bases; junction bases outside the gene matches: 6. The primer mix had 60 Vbeta and 13 Jbeta primers. TCRdb keeps only in-frame clones here, not all; method: immunoSEQ multiplex PCR. The sample includes approximately 81,000 clones, 70% to 80% seen only once; the top ten take 2.5% to 3%. As regards this clone: Its matching antigen is unknown.

The chain is built from TRBV5-4 and TRBJ2-5; 11 bases agree with TRBD2. The sequenced sample consisted of PBMCs. The receptor's source is a man in his forties or fifties in good health and CMV-seropositive. CDR3 nucleotides: TGTGCCAGCAGCTTGGGACTAGCGGGAATAAGCGAGACCCAGTACTTC. As protein: CASSLGLAGISETQYF.